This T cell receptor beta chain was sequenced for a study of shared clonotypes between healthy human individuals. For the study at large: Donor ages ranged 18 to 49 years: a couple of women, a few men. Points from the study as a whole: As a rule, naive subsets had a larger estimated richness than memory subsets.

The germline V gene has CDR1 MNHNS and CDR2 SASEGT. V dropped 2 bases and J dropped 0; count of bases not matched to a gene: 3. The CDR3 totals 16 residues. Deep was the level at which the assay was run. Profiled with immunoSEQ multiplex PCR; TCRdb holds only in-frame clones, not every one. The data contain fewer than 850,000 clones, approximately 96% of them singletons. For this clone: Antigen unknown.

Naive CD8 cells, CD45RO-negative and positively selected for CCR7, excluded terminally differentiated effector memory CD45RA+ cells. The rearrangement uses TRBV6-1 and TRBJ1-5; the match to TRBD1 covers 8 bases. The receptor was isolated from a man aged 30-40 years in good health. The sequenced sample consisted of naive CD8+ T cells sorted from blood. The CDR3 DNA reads TGTGCCAGCAGTGAATGGACAGGGAATAGCAATCAGCCCCAGCATTTT. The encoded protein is CASSEWTGNSNQPQHF.